Following are 24 T cell receptor beta chains from one sample sequenced in a study of blood T cell repertoires in COVID-19. The data were produced by immunoSEQ multiplex PCR, yet TCRdb's version contains in-frame clones alone and is incomplete. This sample has 60,000 to 85,000 clones; about 80% occur once, and the top ten carry about 20%. The sample consisted of peripheral blood. The receptors stem from a man in his 70s who had recovered from COVID-19.

This clone was counted at least ten times. The chain joins TRBV11-2 to TRBJ1-2; D not certain. The CDR3 length is 15 residues. The V gene's germline CDR1 is SGHAT and CDR2 FQNNGV. The V and J ends lost 0 bases and 2 bases respectively, with 10 bases between them. CDR3 in DNA: TGTGCCAGCAGCTTAGATAGCGCGTTGAACTATGGCTACACCTTC. The encoded protein is CASSLDSALNYGYTF.

The chain is built from TRBV28 and TRBJ2-1; TRBD2 matches 10 bases. Per germline, CDR1 MDHEN and CDR2 SYDVKM. Trimming at V came to 5 bases and at J to 6 bases, leaving 10 bases not matched to a gene. The CDR3 has 16 amino acids. The CDR3, as DNA: TGTGCCAGCAGTCCCGCCCATAGCGGGAGGTCCAATGAGCAGTTCTTC. Amino acids: CASSPAHSGRSNEQFF.

The gene calls are TRBV28 and TRBJ2-2; TRBD2 matches at 10 bases. The germline gives CDR1 MDHEN, CDR2 SYDVKM. V lost 3 bases to trimming and J lost 6 bases; unmatched junction nucleotides: 10. CDR3 length: 17 residues. The CDR3 coding sequence is TGTGCCAGCAGTTTCCCGAGCGGGAGGGCCTTTCCCGGGGAGCTGTTTTTT. Residues: CASSFPSGRAFPGELFF.

This clone has just a few counts. This chain connects TRBV7-2 to TRBJ1-3, with 7 positions matching TRBD1. The CDR3 consists of 16 residues. The ends lost 1 base at V and 4 bases at J; junction bases unmatched: 7. Germline CDR1 SGHTA, CDR2 FQGNSA. The CDR3 sequence is CASSLEGTALGNTIYF. DNA of the CDR3: TGTGCCAGCAGCTTAGAAGGGACAGCGCTAGGAAACACCATATATTTT.

This clone was detected a few times. The chain carries TRBV20-1 and TRBJ1-5; no clear D. V dropped 0 bases and J dropped 11 bases, with 8 bases sitting between them. CDR3 size: 11 residues. Germline V CDR1 and CDR2: DFQATT, SNEGSKA (reference sequence). The DNA for the CDR3 is TGCAGTGCTAGAGATGGGCAATCCCAGCATTTT. This encodes CSARDGQSQHF.

This clone appeared a single time. The J gene is TRBJ1-3, the V gene TRBV6-1; 9 nucleotides align to TRBD1. The ends lost 0 bases at V and 5 bases at J; junction bases unmatched: 8. From germline, CDR1 is MNHNS and CDR2 SASEGT. The CDR3 consists of 17 residues. The CDR3: CASSEAHPTGGRNTIYF. The DNA for the CDR3 is TGTGCCAGCAGTGAAGCTCACCCGACAGGGGGAAGAAACACCATATATTTT.

The chain's CDR3 is CASTESDSYEQYF. In nucleotides, the CDR3 is TGTGCCAGCACCGAGAGCGACTCCTACGAGCAGTACTTC. This chain connects TRBV2 to TRBJ2-7; D gene ambiguous. Trimming pared 7 bases from V and 0 bases from J, leaving 10 bases between. CDR1 and CDR2 from the germline V gene are SNHLY and FYNNEI. This CDR3 contains 13 residues.

This sequence joins TRBV3-1 (or the pseudogene TRBV3-2) and TRBJ1-1, with 9 bases identical to TRBD1. V dropped 2 bases and J dropped 6; count of bases not matched to a gene: 4. Looked up from germline, CDR1 is LGHDT and CDR2 is YNNKEL (reference sequence). There are 14 residues in the CDR3. CDR3 residues: CASSQIGTGSEAFF. The CDR3 nucleotides are TGTGCCAGCAGCCAAATAGGGACAGGGTCTGAAGCTTTCTTT.

This chain joins TRBV9 and TRBJ1-2, with D unresolved. V lost 6 bases to trimming and J lost 4 bases, with 10 bases between them. The CDR3 has 12 residues. Germline V lookup: CDR1 SGDLS, CDR2 YYNGEE. CDR3 residues: CASKNTAYGYTF. DNA of the CDR3: TGTGCCAGCAAAAACACCGCCTATGGCTACACCTTC.

This sequence joins TRBV30 and TRBJ2-5; D gene uncertain. V lost 0 bases to trimming and J lost 1 base, with 12 bases between them. The CDR3 is 15 residues long. Germline-derived CDR1 and CDR2 are GTSNPN and SVGIG (reference sequence). Written as DNA, the CDR3 is TGTGCCTGGAGTGTATCGGTCGGGTCCCAAGAGACCCAGTACTTC. It is translated as CAWSVSVGSQETQYF.

V and J are TRBV14 and TRBJ2-3; TRBD1 matches at 8 bases. The CDR3 loop spans 15 amino acids. The germline V gene has CDR1 SGHDN and CDR2 FVKESK. V shed 4 bases and J 2 bases; nucleotides not matched to a gene: 5. The CDR3 loop reads CASSRRDRPTDTQYF. The CDR3 nucleotides read TGTGCCAGCAGCCGCCGGGACAGGCCCACAGATACGCAGTATTTT.

The chain uses TRBV7-2 and TRBJ2-3; TRBD1 matches 7 bases. The CDR3 spans 14 residues. The germline CDR1 and CDR2 sequences are SGHTA and FQGNSA. The V segment lost 5 bases and the J segment 4 bases; nucleotides outside the gene matches: 6. The CDR3 DNA reads as TGTGCCAGCAGCCCTCAACAGGGGCCAGATACGCAGTATTTT. Translation: CASSPQQGPDTQYF.

The rearrangement links TRBV25-1 to TRBJ1-2, with D perhaps matching TRBD1 (5 bases). CDR3 length: 16 residues. Germline V gene sequence: CDR1 MGHDK, CDR2 SYGVNS. The V end lost 0 bases, the J end lost 0 bases, and 11 bases lay between the germline ends. The CDR3 nucleotides read TGTGCCAGCAGTGAATATGGGACTATAGCTAACTATGGCTACACCTTC. Translating gives CASSEYGTIANYGYTF.

The chain has TRBV9 and TRBJ2-2; 10 bases line up with TRBD2. The CDR3 is made up of 16 amino acids. Germline-derived CDR1 and CDR2 are SGDLS and YYNGEE. The junction had 6 bases not matched to a gene; V was cut back by 4 bases and J by 3 bases. The CDR3 DNA is TGTGCCAGCAGCATTAGCGGGAGGAGGGACACCGGGGAGCTGTTTTTT. It specifies CASSISGRRDTGELFF.

The chain employs TRBV12-5 and TRBJ1-6; 7 nucleotides align to TRBD1. Germline V gene lookup returns CDR1 LGHNT and CDR2 FRNRAP. CDR3 length equals 17 residues. V lost 6 bases, J lost 3 bases, and 11 bases stayed unmatched. This CDR3 reads CASGYYRDSFYNSPLHF. CDR3 DNA sequence: TGTGCTAGTGGATACTACCGGGACAGTTTCTATAATTCACCCCTCCACTTT.

The chain couples TRBV2 to TRBJ1-1, with D maybe TRBD1 (5 bases). The V gene lost 6 bases and the J gene lost 0 bases, with 14 bases spanning the gap. CDR1 and CDR2 (germline): SNHLY, FYNNEI. The CDR3 is 15 residues long. The chain's CDR3 is CASSQTDTLNTEAFF. The CDR3 DNA follows: TGTGCCAGCAGCCAGACAGACACCCTGAACACTGAAGCTTTCTTT.

The chain carries TRBV19 and TRBJ1-2; 9 bases fit TRBD1. CDR3 size: 14 residues. Germline CDR1 reads LNHDA; CDR2 reads SQIVND (reference sequence). The V and J ends lost 4 bases and 7 bases, in that order; junction bases with no gene match: 7. The CDR3 region has the DNA TGTGCCAGTAGTACCCTCGGGACAGGGAGTGGCTACACCTTC. This encodes CASSTLGTGSGYTF.

The chain employs TRBV18 and TRBJ2-3; 10 bases map to TRBD2. Germline CDR1 and CDR2: KGHSH and LQKENI. The junction had 5 bases not matched to a gene; V was cut back by 1 base and J by 4 bases. The CDR3 runs to 16 residues. CDR3 residues: CASSPLLAGEADTQYF. CDR3 nucleotide sequence: TGTGCCAGCTCACCACTCCTAGCGGGAGAGGCAGATACGCAGTATTTT. The entire variable domain, with the rest obtained from reference TRBV18 and TRBJ2-3, is as follows: NAGVMQNPRHLVRRRGQEARLRCSPMKGHSHVYWYRQLPEEGLKFMVYLQKENIIDESGMPKERFSAEFPKEGPSILRIQQVVRGDSAAYFCASSPLLAGEADTQYFGPGTRLTVL.

This chain uses TRBV11-3 with TRBJ2-3; 11 bases are a match to TRBD1. The length of the CDR3 is 14 residues. V was clipped by 5 bases and J by 4 bases; unmatched bases: 2. Germline V gives CDR1 SGHNT, CDR2 YENEEA. The CDR3 sequence is CASSPDRGPDTQYF. CDR3 coding DNA: TGTGCCAGCAGCCCGGACAGGGGGCCAGATACGCAGTATTTT.

The genes are TRBV6-2 or TRBV6-3 and TRBJ2-5, with TRBD2 matching over 9 bases. V shed 2 bases and J 5 bases; nucleotides not matched to a gene: 0. The V gene's germline CDR1 is MNHEY and CDR2 SVGEGT. The CDR3 is 13 amino acids. CDR3 DNA: TGTGCCAGCAGTTACAGCGGGGGGGAGACCCAGTACTTC. Its protein is CASSYSGGETQYF.

This clone was found a few times. CDR3 nucleotide sequence: TGTGCCAGCAGCCCGGGACAGGCCAACACAGATACGCAGTATTTT. This translates into CASSPGQANTDTQYF. V and J are TRBV7-3 and TRBJ2-3; 8 bases map to TRBD1. This CDR3 spans 15 amino acids. Unmatched junction bases numbered 6, after V lost 5 bases and J lost 2 bases. Germline CDR1 is SGHTA and CDR2 is FQGTGA.

The chain carries TRBV5-1 and TRBJ2-1; the match to TRBD2 covers 14 bases. The germline V gene has CDR1 SGHRS and CDR2 YFSETQ. V lost 2 bases and J lost 5; bases outside the gene matches: 6. The length of the CDR3 is 17 residues. CDR3 nucleotide sequence: TGCGCCAGCAGCTTACTCGGACTAGCGGGAGGAGACAATGAGCAGTTCTTC. Amino acids: CASSLLGLAGGDNEQFF.

J is TRBJ1-2 and V is TRBV4-3, with D perhaps TRBD1 (5 bases). The ends were cut back, 0 bases at V and 7 bases at J, with 12 bases in the middle. This CDR3 spans 14 amino acids. Germline V gives CDR1 LGHNA, CDR2 YSLEER. The CDR3 DNA reads as TGCGCCAGCAGCCAAGATACGGGGCGGGGTGGCTACACCTTC. It translates to CASSQDTGRGGYTF.

The J gene is TRBJ2-7, the V gene TRBV5-1; 14 positions agree with TRBD2. The CDR3 loop spans 17 amino acids. J lost 2 bases, V lost 4 bases, and 8 bases had no gene match. CDR1 and CDR2 from the germline V gene are SGHRS and YFSETQ. This CDR3 is CASSLGLAGVGTYEQYF. CDR3 in DNA: TGCGCCAGCAGCCTGGGACTAGCGGGAGTGGGGACCTACGAGCAGTACTTC.